This T cell receptor (beta chain) emerged from a study of graft-versus-host responses after intestinal transplantation. The study's findings and limits: Early post-transplant HvG declines were associated with peak circulating GvH clone levels.

This table comes from immunoSEQ multiplex PCR, and its TCRdb copy is limited to in-frame clones, with some not included. The data show some 86,000 clones, about 90% seen once. Concerning this clone itself: No antigen is known for it.

This sample comprised unstimulated CD8+ T cells sorted from spleen or lymph node cells, obtained before intestinal transplant. This clonotype originated in a human donor who received an intestinal transplant.

Here the CDR3 reads CASSQLAGETQYF. The CDR3 nucleotides are TGCGCCAGCAGCCAACTAGCTGGAGAGACCCAGTACTTC. The chain combines TRBV4-1 with TRBJ2-5; weak D call: TRBD2 (5 bases). CDR3 length: 13 amino acids. The ends were cut back, 2 bases at V and 4 bases at J, with 8 bases in the middle. Per germline, CDR1 MGHRA and CDR2 YSYEKL.